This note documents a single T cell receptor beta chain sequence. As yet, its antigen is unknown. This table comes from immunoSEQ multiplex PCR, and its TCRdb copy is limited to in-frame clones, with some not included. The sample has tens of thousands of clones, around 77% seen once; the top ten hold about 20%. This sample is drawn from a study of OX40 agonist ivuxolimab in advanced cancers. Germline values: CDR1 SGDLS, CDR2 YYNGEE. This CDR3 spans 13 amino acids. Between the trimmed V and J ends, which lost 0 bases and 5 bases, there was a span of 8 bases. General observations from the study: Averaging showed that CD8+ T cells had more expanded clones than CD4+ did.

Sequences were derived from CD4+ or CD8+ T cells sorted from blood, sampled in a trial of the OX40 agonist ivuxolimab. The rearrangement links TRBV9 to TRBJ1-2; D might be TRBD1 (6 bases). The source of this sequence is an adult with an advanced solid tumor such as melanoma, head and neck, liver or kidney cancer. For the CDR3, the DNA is TGTGCCAGCAGCGTAGGAGGGGGTTATGGCTACACCTTC. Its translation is CASSVGGGYGYTF.